This TCR beta chain is drawn from a study of blood T cell repertoires in COVID-19. Only in-frame clones appear in the TCRdb table, and some are missing; sequencing was by immunoSEQ multiplex PCR. The repertoire includes around 63,000 clones, about 73% of them detected once, and roughly 18% sits in the top ten. The CDR3 has 17 residues. The germline gives CDR1 SGHTA, CDR2 FQGNSA. V trimming: 1 base; J trimming: 4 bases; junction bases outside the gene matches: 6. The TCR originated in a woman in her forties or fifties with active or convalescent COVID-19. Sequenced input: peripheral blood. The gene calls are TRBV7-2 and TRBJ2-5; 13 positions agree with TRBD2. CDR3 nucleotides: TGTGCCAGCAGCTTAGGGACTAGCGGGAGTTTTGTAGAGACCCAGTACTTC. It specifies CASSLGTSGSFVETQYF.